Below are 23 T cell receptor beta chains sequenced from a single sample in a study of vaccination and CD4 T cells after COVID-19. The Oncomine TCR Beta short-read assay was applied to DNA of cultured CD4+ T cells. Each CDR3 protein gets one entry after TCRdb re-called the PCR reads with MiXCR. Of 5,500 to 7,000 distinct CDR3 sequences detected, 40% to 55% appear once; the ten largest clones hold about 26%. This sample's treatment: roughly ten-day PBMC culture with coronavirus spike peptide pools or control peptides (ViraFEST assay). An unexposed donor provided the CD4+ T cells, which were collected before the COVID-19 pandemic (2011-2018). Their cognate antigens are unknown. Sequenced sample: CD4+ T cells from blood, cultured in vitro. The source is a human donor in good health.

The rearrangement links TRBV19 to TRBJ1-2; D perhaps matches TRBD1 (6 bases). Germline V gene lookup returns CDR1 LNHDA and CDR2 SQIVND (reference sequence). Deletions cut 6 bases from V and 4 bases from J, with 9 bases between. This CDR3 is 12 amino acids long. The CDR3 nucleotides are TGTGCCAGTAGGGCGGACAGCTATGGCTACACCTTC. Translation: CASRADSYGYTF.

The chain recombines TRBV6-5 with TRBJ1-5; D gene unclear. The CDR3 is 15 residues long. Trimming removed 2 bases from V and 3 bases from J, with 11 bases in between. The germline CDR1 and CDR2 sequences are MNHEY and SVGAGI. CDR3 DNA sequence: TGTGCCAGCAGTTACGTAAGGCAGTTCAATCAGCCCCAGCATTTT. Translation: CASSYVRQFNQPQHF.

The CDR3 loop is CASSQLALAGTGTQYF. CDR3 nucleotides: TGTGCCAGCAGTCAGCTCGCGCTAGCGGGCACAGGGACCCAGTACTTC. This chain joins TRBV7-7 and TRBJ2-5; TRBD2 matches 8 bases. The ends lost 6 bases at V and 7 bases at J; junction bases unmatched: 16. CDR3 length equals 16 residues. The germline CDR1 and CDR2 sequences are SSHAT and FNYEAQ (reference sequence).

The CDR3 loop is CAWRRGFGYTF. The CDR3 DNA reads as TGTGCCTGGAGAAGGGGTTTTGGCTACACCTTC. The V gene is TRBV30, the J gene TRBJ1-2; maybe TRBD1 (5 bases). The CDR3 contains 11 residues. V was trimmed by 3 bases and J by 7 bases, leaving 9 bases between them. Germline V gene sequence: CDR1 GTSNPN, CDR2 SVGIG (reference sequence).

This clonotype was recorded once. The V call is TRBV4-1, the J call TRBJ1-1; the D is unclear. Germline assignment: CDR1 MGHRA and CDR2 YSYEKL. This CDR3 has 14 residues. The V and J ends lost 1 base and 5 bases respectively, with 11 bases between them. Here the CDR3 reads CASSQVGFWTEAFF. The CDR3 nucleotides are TGCGCCAGCAGCCAAGTGGGGTTTTGGACTGAAGCTTTCTTT.

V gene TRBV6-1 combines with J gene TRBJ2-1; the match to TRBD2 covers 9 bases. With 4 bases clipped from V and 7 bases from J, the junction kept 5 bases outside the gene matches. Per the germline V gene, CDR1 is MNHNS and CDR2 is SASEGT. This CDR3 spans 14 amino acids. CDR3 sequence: CASSAVAGVNEQFF. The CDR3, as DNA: TGTGCCAGCAGTGCGGTAGCGGGAGTGAATGAGCAGTTCTTC.

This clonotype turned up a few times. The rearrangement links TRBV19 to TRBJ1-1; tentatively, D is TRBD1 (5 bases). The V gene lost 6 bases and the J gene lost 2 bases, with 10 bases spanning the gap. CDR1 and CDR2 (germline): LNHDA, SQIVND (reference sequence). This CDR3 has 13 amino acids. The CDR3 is CASRFGHNTEAFF. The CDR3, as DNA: TGTGCCAGTAGGTTCGGACACAACACTGAAGCTTTCTTT.

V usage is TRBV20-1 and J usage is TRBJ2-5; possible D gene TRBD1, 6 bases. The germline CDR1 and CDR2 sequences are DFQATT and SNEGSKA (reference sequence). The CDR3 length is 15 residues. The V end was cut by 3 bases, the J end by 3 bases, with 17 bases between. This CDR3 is CSARSARTGKETQYF. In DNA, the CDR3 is TGCAGTGCTAGGTCCGCCCGTACAGGGAAAGAGACCCAGTACTTC.

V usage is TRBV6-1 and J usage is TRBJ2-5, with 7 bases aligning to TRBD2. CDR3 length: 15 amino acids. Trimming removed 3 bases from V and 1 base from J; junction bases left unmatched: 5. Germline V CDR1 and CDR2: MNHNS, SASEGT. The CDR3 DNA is TGTGCCAGCAGTGACAGAGCGGGAAGCCAAGAGACCCAGTACTTC. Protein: CASSDRAGSQETQYF.

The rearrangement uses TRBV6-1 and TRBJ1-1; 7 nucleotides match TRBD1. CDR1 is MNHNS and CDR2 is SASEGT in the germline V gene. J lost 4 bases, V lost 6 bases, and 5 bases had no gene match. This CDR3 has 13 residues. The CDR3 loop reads CASRDREGTEAFF. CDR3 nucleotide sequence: TGTGCCAGCAGAGACAGGGAGGGCACTGAAGCTTTCTTT.

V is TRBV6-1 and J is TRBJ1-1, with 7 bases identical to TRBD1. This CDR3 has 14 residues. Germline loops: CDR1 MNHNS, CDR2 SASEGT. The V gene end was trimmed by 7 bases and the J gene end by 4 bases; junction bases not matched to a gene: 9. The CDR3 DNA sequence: TGTGCCAGCACCCCACACAGGGGAAGCACTGAAGCTTTCTTT. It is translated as CASTPHRGSTEAFF.

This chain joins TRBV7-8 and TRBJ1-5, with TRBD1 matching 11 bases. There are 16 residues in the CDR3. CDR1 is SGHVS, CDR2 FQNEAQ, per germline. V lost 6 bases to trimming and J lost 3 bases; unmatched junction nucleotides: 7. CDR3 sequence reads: CASRSGQGAVNQPQHF. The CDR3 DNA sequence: TGTGCCAGCAGATCCGGACAGGGGGCGGTCAATCAGCCCCAGCATTTT.

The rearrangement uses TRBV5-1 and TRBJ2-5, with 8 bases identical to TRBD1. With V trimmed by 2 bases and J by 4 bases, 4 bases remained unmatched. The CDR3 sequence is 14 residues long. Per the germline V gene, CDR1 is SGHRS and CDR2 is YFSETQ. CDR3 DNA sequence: TGCGCCAGCAGCTTCCCAGGGGGCGGAGAGACCCAGTACTTC. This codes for CASSFPGGGETQYF.

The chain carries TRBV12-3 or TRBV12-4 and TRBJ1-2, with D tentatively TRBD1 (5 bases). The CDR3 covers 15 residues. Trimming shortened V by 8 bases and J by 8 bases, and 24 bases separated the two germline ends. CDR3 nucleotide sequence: TGTGCCAGCGGCTCCCGGAAGGGGCCTCGGAGGGGCTACACCTTC. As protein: CASGSRKGPRRGYTF.

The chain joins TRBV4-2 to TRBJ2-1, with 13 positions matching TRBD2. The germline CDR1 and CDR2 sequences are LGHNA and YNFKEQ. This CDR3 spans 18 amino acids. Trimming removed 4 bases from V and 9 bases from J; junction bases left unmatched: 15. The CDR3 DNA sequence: TGTGCCAGCAGCCCCGACCCCCATGGACTAGCGGGAGTAATTGAGCAGTTCTTC. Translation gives CASSPDPHGLAGVIEQFF.

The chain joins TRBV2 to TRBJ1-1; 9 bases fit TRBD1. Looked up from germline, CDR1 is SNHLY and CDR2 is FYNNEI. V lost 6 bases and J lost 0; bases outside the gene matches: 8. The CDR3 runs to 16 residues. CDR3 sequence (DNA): TGTGCCAGCAGCACTGGGACAGGGAGGATGAACACTGAAGCTTTCTTT. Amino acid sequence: CASSTGTGRMNTEAFF.

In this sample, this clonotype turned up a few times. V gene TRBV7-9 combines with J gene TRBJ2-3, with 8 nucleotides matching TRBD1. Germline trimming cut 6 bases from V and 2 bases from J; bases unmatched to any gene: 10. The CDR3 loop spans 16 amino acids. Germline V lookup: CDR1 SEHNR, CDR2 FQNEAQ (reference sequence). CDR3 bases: TGTGCCAGCAGTCACTCGACAGGGGCCTCCACAGATACGCAGTATTTT. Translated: CASSHSTGASTDTQYF.

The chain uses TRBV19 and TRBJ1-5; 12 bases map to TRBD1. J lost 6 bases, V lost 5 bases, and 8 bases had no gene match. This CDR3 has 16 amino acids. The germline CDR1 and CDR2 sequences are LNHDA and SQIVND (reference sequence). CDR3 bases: TGTGCCAGTAGTGTACGCCGGGACAGGGGGCTTCAGCCCCAGCATTTT. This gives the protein CASSVRRDRGLQPQHF.

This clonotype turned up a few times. CDR3 nucleotide sequence: TGCAGTGCTAGCGTCCACGACATTAGCAATCAGCCCCAGCATTTT. Translated: CSASVHDISNQPQHF. V is TRBV20-1 and J is TRBJ1-5; D is unresolved. The CDR3 extends over 15 amino acids. V was cut by 3 bases and J by 0 bases, with 12 bases left in between. The germline V gene has CDR1 DFQATT and CDR2 SNEGSKA (reference sequence).

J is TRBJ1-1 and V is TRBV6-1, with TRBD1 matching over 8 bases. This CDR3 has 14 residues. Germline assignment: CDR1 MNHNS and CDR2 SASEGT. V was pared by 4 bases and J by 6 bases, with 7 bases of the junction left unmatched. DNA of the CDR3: TGTGCCAGCAGTGTCCCGACAGGGGAGGCTGAAGCTTTCTTT. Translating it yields CASSVPTGEAEAFF.

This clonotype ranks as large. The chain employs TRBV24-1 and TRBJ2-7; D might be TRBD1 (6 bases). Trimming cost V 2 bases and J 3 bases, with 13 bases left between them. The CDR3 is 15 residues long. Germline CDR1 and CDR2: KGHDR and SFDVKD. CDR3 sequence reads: CATSDSHGRGYEQYF. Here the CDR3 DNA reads TGTGCCACCAGTGATTCTCACGGCAGGGGCTACGAGCAGTACTTC.

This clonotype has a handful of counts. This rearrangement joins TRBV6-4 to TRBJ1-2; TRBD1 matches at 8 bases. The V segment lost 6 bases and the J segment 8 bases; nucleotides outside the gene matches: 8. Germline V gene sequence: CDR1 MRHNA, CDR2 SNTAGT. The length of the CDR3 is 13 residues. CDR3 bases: TGTGCCAGCAGGGCGTCAGGGGGCGGAGGCTACACCTTC. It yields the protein CASRASGGGGYTF.

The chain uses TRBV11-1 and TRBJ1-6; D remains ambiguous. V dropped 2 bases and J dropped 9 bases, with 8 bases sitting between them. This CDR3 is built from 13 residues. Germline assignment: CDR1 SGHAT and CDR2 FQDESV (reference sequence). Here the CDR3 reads CASSLSSGSPLHF. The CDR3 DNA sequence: TGTGCCAGCAGCTTAAGTTCCGGTTCACCCCTCCACTTT.